The 11 T cell receptor beta chains given below trace back to one sample, sequenced in a study of cytomegalovirus exposure and HLA in healthy donors. The PCR ran on 60 Vbeta and 13 Jbeta primers. Sequencing was performed with immunoSEQ multiplex PCR; in TCRdb, only in-frame clones are kept and a portion is missing. The table shows some 150,000 clones, with around 78% occurring only once. Sequencing was done on a sample of PBMCs. The receptors shown here come from a man aged 35 to 55 in good health and CMV-seropositive.

The gene calls are TRBV7-3 and TRBJ2-3; D is possibly TRBD2 (6 bases). Germline V gene lookup returns CDR1 SGHTA and CDR2 FQGTGA. CDR3 length equals 14 residues. Trimming stripped 5 bases from V and 4 bases from J, with 13 bases between. The CDR3 reads CASSPASVSDTQYF. CDR3 in DNA: TGTGCCAGCAGCCCCGCTAGCGTGTCAGATACGCAGTATTTT.

This clone was seen more than once but under ten times. This chain joins TRBV19 and TRBJ2-7; D gene unclear. V lost 3 bases to trimming and J lost 0 bases, with 18 bases between them. The CDR3 spans 17 residues. The germline gives CDR1 LNHDA, CDR2 SQIVND (reference sequence). The DNA for the CDR3 is TGTGCCAGTAGTATGATGCTCCTGATGCGAGGCTCCTACGAGCAGTACTTC. Protein: CASSMMLLMRGSYEQYF. Full variable domain (remainder filled in from reference TRBV19 and TRBJ2-7): DGGITQSPKYLFRKEGQNVTLSCEQNLNHDAMYWYRQDPGQGLRLIYYSQIVNDFQKGDIAEGYSVSREKKESFPLTVTSAQKNPTAFYLCASSMMLLMRGSYEQYFGPGTRLTVT.

This clone was found a few times. The V gene is TRBV7-9, the J gene TRBJ2-5; 9 bases align to TRBD2. CDR3 length: 17 residues. From germline, CDR1 is SEHNR and CDR2 FQNEAQ (reference sequence). The trim removed 5 bases at V and 3 bases at J, leaving 13 bases unmatched. DNA of the CDR3: TGTGCCAGCAGCCTTCGACCCCGACTAGCGGAGAAAGAGACCCAGTACTTC. Encoded protein: CASSLRPRLAEKETQYF.

The V call is TRBV2, the J call TRBJ2-1; 7 bases are a match to TRBD1. This CDR3 is 15 amino acids long. The V gene end was trimmed by 5 bases and the J gene end by 4 bases; junction bases not matched to a gene: 8. The germline V gene encodes CDR1 SNHLY and CDR2 FYNNEI. CDR3 loop: CASSSGQTIYNEQFF. Written as DNA, the CDR3 is TGTGCCAGCAGTTCGGGACAGACAATATACAATGAGCAGTTCTTC.

A note on this clone: The junction differs from germline at one of its ends, possibly a read error. The V call is TRBV11-2, the J call TRBJ2-1, with 8 bases aligning to TRBD2. This CDR3 spans 15 amino acids. Looked up from germline, CDR1 is SGHAT and CDR2 is FQNNGV. The DNA for the CDR3 is TGTGCCACCAGCCCCGGGGGGGAGTATTGGGATGAGCAGTTCTTC. This translates into CATSPGGEYWDEQFF.

J is TRBJ2-3 and V is TRBV27; 8 bases line up with TRBD1. The V gene's germline CDR1 is MNHEY and CDR2 SMNVEV (reference sequence). This CDR3 comprises 17 residues. V lost 5 bases and J lost 5; bases outside the gene matches: 15. This chain's CDR3 is CASSPLRSRGQIDTQYF. The CDR3 coding sequence is TGTGCCAGCAGTCCCCTCAGGTCCAGGGGGCAGATAGATACGCAGTATTTT.

The chain recombines TRBV28 with TRBJ2-7, with 8 bases fitting TRBD2. Germline V gives CDR1 MDHEN, CDR2 SYDVKM. The CDR3 has 19 residues. J lost 4 bases, V lost 2 bases, and 19 bases had no gene match. The CDR3: CASSLQIWGGRTPSYEQYF. CDR3 bases: TGTGCCAGCAGTTTACAGATATGGGGCGGGAGGACGCCCTCTTACGAGCAGTACTTC.

The V and J genes are TRBV6-1 and TRBJ2-2; D is ambiguous. From germline, CDR1 is MNHNS and CDR2 SASEGT. The CDR3 has 17 amino acids. Trimming removed 2 bases from V and 1 base from J, with 14 bases in between. For the CDR3, the DNA is TGTGCCAGCAGTGAATTGAGGAGAACTTTGAACACCGGGGAGCTGTTTTTT. Protein sequence: CASSELRRTLNTGELFF.

V gene TRBV28 combines with J gene TRBJ1-5; a possible D gene is TRBD1 (5 bases). Trimming removed 3 bases at V and 0 bases at J, with 9 bases between. Per the germline V gene, CDR1 is MDHEN and CDR2 is SYDVKM. The CDR3 covers 15 residues. CDR3: CASSFSGGSNQPQHF. The DNA of the CDR3 is TGTGCCAGCAGTTTCTCCGGGGGTAGCAATCAGCCCCAGCATTTT. Full variable domain (missing parts from reference TRBV28 and TRBJ1-5): DVKVTQSSRYLVKRTGEKVFLECVQDMDHENMFWYRQDPGLGLRLIYFSYDVKMKEKGDIPEGYSVSREKKERFSLILESASTNQTSMYLCASSFSGGSNQPQHFGDGTRLSIL.

The chain is built from TRBV29-1 and TRBJ1-4; 7 bases map to TRBD1. This CDR3 is built from 12 residues. V lost 7 bases and J lost 8; bases outside the gene matches: 7. The germline CDR1 and CDR2 sequences are SQVTM and ANQGSEA. The CDR3 DNA reads TGCAGCGCCAGACAGGGCCGGGAAAAACTGTTTTTT. Its translation: CSARQGREKLFF.

This chain joins TRBV6-5 and TRBJ2-7; 9 bases fit TRBD1. The CDR3 extends over 15 amino acids. Germline CDR1 is MNHEY and CDR2 is SVGAGI. Trimming at V came to 2 bases and at J to 7 bases, leaving 9 bases not matched to a gene. CDR3 sequence (DNA): TGTGCCAGCAGTTACGACGGACAGGGGTGGATGGAGCAGTACTTC. Translated: CASSYDGQGWMEQYF.